The 32 T cell receptor beta chains below come from one sample, sequenced in a study of T-cell reconstitution after alpha-beta-depleted transplantation in children. It was with unique molecular identifiers that the TCRbeta library was prepared. Via MiXCR, TCRdb re-called the PCR reads, giving one row per CDR3 protein. In the table there are about 240,000 distinct CDR3 sequences, about 11% of which are singletons. Sequenced material: PBMCs from the stem cell graft donor, taken from the stem cell graft. Receptors were obtained from a human donor who donated a stem cell graft to a child with acute lymphoblastic leukemia.

This clonotype was seen at least ten times. V is TRBV5-5 and J is TRBJ1-6; D not resolved. Germline CDR1 SGHKS, CDR2 YYEKEE (reference sequence). V was shortened by 3 bases and J by 9 bases, with 19 bases between the two germline ends. The CDR3 runs 16 residues. CDR3 sequence reads: CASSSKGPGAGSPLHF. In nucleotides, the CDR3 is TGTGCCAGCAGCTCTAAAGGTCCAGGAGCTGGTTCACCCCTCCACTTT.

This clonotype was recorded many times. The chain recombines TRBV5-1 with TRBJ1-6, with 10 bases that match TRBD1. After removal of 4 bases from V and 7 bases from J, the junction contained 8 bases not matched to a gene. CDR1 and CDR2 (germline): SGHRS, YFSETQ. This CDR3 comprises 16 residues. The CDR3 DNA is TGCGCCAGCAGCCTCGCTCCGGGACAGGGGAATTCACCCCTCCACTTT. Translated: CASSLAPGQGNSPLHF.

This clonotype was recorded at least ten times. The chain couples TRBV19 to TRBJ2-1; 8 bases are shared with TRBD1. Germline CDR1 and CDR2: LNHDA and SQIVND (reference sequence). V lost 7 bases, J lost 11 bases, and 10 bases stayed unmatched. This CDR3 spans 13 amino acids. The CDR3 here is CASTAQGAEQQFF. CDR3 sequence (DNA): TGTGCCAGTACTGCCCAGGGGGCGGAGCAGCAGTTCTTC. Drawing the rest from reference TRBV19 and TRBJ2-1, the complete variable domain is DGGITQSPKYLFRKEGQNVTLSCEQNLNHDAMYWYRQDPGQGLRLIYYSQIVNDFQKGDIAEGYSVSREKKESFPLTVTSAQKNPTAFYLCASTAQGAEQQFFGPGTRLTVL.

The V and J genes are TRBV27 and TRBJ2-5; TRBD1 is a possible D gene (5 bases). This CDR3 has 13 residues. Germline V gene data show CDR1 as MNHEY and CDR2 as SMNVEV (reference sequence). Between the trimmed V and J ends, which lost 6 bases and 5 bases, there was a span of 13 bases. The CDR3 region has the DNA TGTGCCAGCAGCTCGCAGGGCACGGAGACCCAGTACTTC. Its translation is CASSSQGTETQYF.

Many counts were recorded for this clonotype. The genes are TRBV6-5 and TRBJ2-1; 9 bases agree with TRBD2. Germline assignment: CDR1 MNHEY and CDR2 SVGAGI. The CDR3 extends over 16 amino acids. J gave up 0 bases and V 0 bases, and 0 bases lay outside the gene matches. CDR3 in amino acids: CASSYSSGSSYNEQFF. The CDR3 DNA is TGTGCCAGCAGTTACTCTAGCGGGAGCTCCTACAATGAGCAGTTCTTC.

This clonotype was seen ten or more times. The rearrangement uses TRBV11-1 and TRBJ2-4; D might be TRBD2 (5 bases). Germline V gene sequence: CDR1 SGHAT, CDR2 FQDESV (reference sequence). There are 18 residues in the CDR3. The V end lost 3 bases, the J end lost 0 bases, and 18 bases lay between the germline ends. The CDR3 bases are TGTGCCAGCAGCTTGGAAACTAGGAGAATCATAGCCAAAAACATTCAGTACTTC. Encoded protein: CASSLETRRIIAKNIQYF.

This clonotype occurred a few times. This chain links TRBV20-1 with TRBJ2-7; perhaps TRBD1 as D (5 bases). Looked up from germline, CDR1 is DFQATT and CDR2 is SNEGSKA (reference sequence). Trimming shortened V by 6 bases and J by 3 bases, and 21 bases separated the two germline ends. The CDR3 consists of 15 residues. The CDR3 loop is CSAPSQGNLGYEQYF. The CDR3 region has the DNA TGCAGTGCACCTTCGCAGGGAAATCTGGGCTACGAGCAGTACTTC.

This clonotype has more than one count but fewer than ten. J is TRBJ1-2 and V is TRBV30, with 8 bases that match TRBD1. Trimming at V came to 2 bases and at J to 7 bases, leaving 6 bases not matched to a gene. The length of the CDR3 is 13 residues. The germline CDR1 and CDR2 sequences are GTSNPN and SVGIG (reference sequence). The CDR3, as DNA: TGTGCCTGGAGTCCGGGACAGGCTGTTGGCTACACCTTC. Translation: CAWSPGQAVGYTF.

This clonotype was seen repeatedly, ten times or more. The V and J genes are TRBV13 and TRBJ1-2; TRBD1 matches 7 bases. With 2 bases clipped from V and 3 bases from J, the junction kept 6 bases outside the gene matches. The CDR3 extends over 15 amino acids. Germline-derived CDR1 and CDR2 are PRHDT and FYEKMQ (reference sequence). The CDR3 loop reads CASSLTGTEYYGYTF. The CDR3 DNA reads TGTGCCAGCAGCTTAACCGGGACAGAATACTATGGCTACACCTTC.

The sample holds many counts of this clonotype. The chain combines TRBV20-1 with TRBJ1-4; 9 bases map to TRBD1. After removal of 1 base from V and 5 bases from J, the junction contained 2 bases not matched to a gene. CDR3 length equals 14 residues. Germline V gives CDR1 DFQATT, CDR2 SNEGSKA (reference sequence). CDR3 in amino acids: CSARGTGANEKLFF. CDR3 coding DNA: TGCAGTGCTAGAGGGACAGGGGCCAATGAAAAACTGTTTTTT.

This clonotype appeared many times. The chain uses TRBV6-1 and TRBJ1-5; TRBD1 matches 9 bases. CDR1 and CDR2 from the germline V gene are MNHNS and SASEGT. This CDR3 spans 15 amino acids. V was clipped by 5 bases and J by 6 bases; unmatched bases: 8. As DNA, the CDR3 is TGTGCCAGCAGTAGCGGGACAGGGAGGTCTCAGCCCCAGCATTTT. As protein: CASSSGTGRSQPQHF.

This clonotype appeared many times. The chain employs TRBV11-2 and TRBJ2-4; no clear D. CDR1 is SGHAT and CDR2 is FQNNGV in the germline V gene. The CDR3 is 16 amino acids. V lost 5 bases and J 3 bases, leaving 17 bases between the germline ends. DNA for the CDR3: TGTGCCAGCAGCCTGGGCTGCCCATCCGACAAAAACATTCAGTACTTC. Residues: CASSLGCPSDKNIQYF.

This clonotype was recorded many times. The chain links TRBV29-1 to TRBJ2-7; perhaps TRBD1 as D (6 bases). CDR3 length: 14 residues. V was shortened by 0 bases and J by 6 bases, with 15 bases between the two germline ends. Germline V gene lookup returns CDR1 SQVTM and CDR2 ANQGSEA. CDR3 nucleotide sequence: TGCAGCGTTGAAGATGGCTGGGGGCAAAGCGAGCAGTACTTC. It yields the protein CSVEDGWGQSEQYF.

This clonotype was detected ten times or more. The V gene is TRBV20-1, the J gene TRBJ2-5, with a weak D call TRBD1 (6 bases). Trimming took 3 bases from V and 4 from J, leaving 18 bases between them. This CDR3 is 15 amino acids long. Germline assignment: CDR1 DFQATT and CDR2 SNEGSKA (reference sequence). The CDR3 loop is CSASPAGAFRETQYF. CDR3 nucleotide sequence: TGCAGTGCTAGTCCCGCAGGGGCGTTCAGAGAGACCCAGTACTTC.

Only a few counts were recorded for this clonotype. The rearrangement joins TRBV10-2 to TRBJ1-2; no clear D. The CDR3 covers 12 residues. CDR1 and CDR2 from the germline V gene are WSHSY and SAAADI. V was cut by 8 bases and J by 8 bases, with 15 bases left in between. The CDR3 bases are TGCGCCAGCGCCTCCGGGGTCTCGGGCTACACCTTC. This translates into CASASGVSGYTF.

The sample holds many counts of this clonotype. The genes are TRBV6-4 and TRBJ2-7; D could derive from TRBD1 or TRBD2 (6 bases each). Germline V gene data show CDR1 as MRHNA and CDR2 as SNTAGT. V lost 4 bases to trimming and J lost 11 bases, with 15 bases between them. The CDR3 contains 12 residues. The CDR3 loop is CASSVGGTIKYF. The CDR3 DNA reads as TGTGCCAGCAGTGTTGGGGGGACAATCAAGTACTTC.

This clonotype was counted many times. The rearrangement links TRBV27 to TRBJ1-1, with D hard to call. V was trimmed by 6 bases and J by 3 bases, leaving 17 bases between them. Looked up from germline, CDR1 is MNHEY and CDR2 is SMNVEV (reference sequence). The length of the CDR3 is 15 residues. The CDR3 spells CASRISRGGYTEAFF. The CDR3 coding sequence is TGTGCCAGCAGGATTTCGCGAGGCGGCTACACTGAAGCTTTCTTT.

This clonotype was observed many times. The CDR3 region has the DNA TGCAGCGCCGAGTGGGGTACGGGTCATGAGCAGTTCTTC. This sequence encodes CSAEWGTGHEQFF. The chain links TRBV29-1 to TRBJ2-1; D unclear. V lost 7 bases and J 8 bases, leaving 18 bases between the germline ends. The CDR3 runs 13 residues. Looked up from germline, CDR1 is SQVTM and CDR2 is ANQGSEA.

The V and J genes are TRBV1 and TRBJ2-7. TRBV1 is deemed a pseudogene. CDR3 length: 12 residues. In DNA form, the CDR3 reads TGTACCAGCAGCCCTGCCACCTACGAGCAGTGCTTC. It translates to CTSSPATYEQCF.

This clonotype has ten or more counts. The V call is TRBV6-5, the J call TRBJ1-6; TRBD1 matches at 11 bases. V shed 4 bases and J 4 bases; nucleotides not matched to a gene: 0. Per the germline V gene, CDR1 is MNHEY and CDR2 is SVGAGI. CDR3 length: 15 residues. The CDR3: CASSWDRGYNSPLHF. Written as DNA, the CDR3 is TGTGCCAGCAGTTGGGACAGGGGGTATAATTCACCCCTCCACTTT.

This clonotype was counted at least ten times. CDR3 sequence: CASSWKGQLYNEQFF. The CDR3 bases are TGTGCCAGCAGTTGGAAAGGACAGCTCTACAATGAGCAGTTCTTC. The chain has TRBV9 and TRBJ2-1; D possibly corresponds to TRBD1 (6 bases). Per the germline V gene, CDR1 is SGDLS and CDR2 is YYNGEE. The CDR3 length is 15 residues. Trimming pared 5 bases from V and 3 bases from J, leaving 15 bases between.

In its sample, this clonotype was seen many times. The V gene is TRBV18, the J gene TRBJ1-6; D not certain. Germline V gene data show CDR1 as KGHSH and CDR2 as LQKENI. The V end lost 6 bases, the J end lost 5 bases, and 11 bases lay between the germline ends. This CDR3 contains 14 residues. For the CDR3, the DNA is TGTGCCAGCTCCCTGGCGAGGGATAATTCACCCCTCCACTTT. It yields the protein CASSLARDNSPLHF.

This clonotype appeared many times. This rearrangement joins TRBV10-1 to TRBJ2-1, with 7 bases lining up with TRBD2. The CDR3 contains 13 residues. Trimming took 6 bases from V and 8 from J; bases not matched to a gene: 7. CDR1 is WNHNN and CDR2 is SYGVQD in the germline V gene (reference sequence). The CDR3 bases are TGCGCCAGCAGCCAACTAGCGAAAGATGAGCAGTTCTTC. Protein sequence: CASSQLAKDEQFF.

This clonotype came up a few times. CDR3 sequence reads: CAWSKGNYGYTF. DNA of the CDR3: TGTGCCTGGAGTAAGGGGAACTATGGCTACACCTTC. The chain is built from TRBV30 and TRBJ1-2; TRBD1 might be the D (5 bases). V lost 2 bases to trimming and J lost 2 bases, with 6 bases between them. Germline CDR1 and CDR2: GTSNPN and SVGIG (reference sequence). This CDR3 spans 12 amino acids.

Ten or more counts support this clonotype. The gene calls are TRBV27 and TRBJ2-7, with D perhaps matching TRBD1 or TRBD2 (6 bases each). This CDR3 contains 14 residues. Per germline, CDR1 MNHEY and CDR2 SMNVEV (reference sequence). V shed 3 bases and J shed 5 bases, with 14 bases lying between them. This CDR3 reads CASSLWGASDEQYF. The CDR3 DNA is TGTGCCAGCAGTTTGTGGGGGGCGAGCGACGAGCAGTACTTC.

This chain uses TRBV29-1 with TRBJ2-1; D is possibly TRBD1 (6 bases). Germline CDR1 and CDR2: SQVTM and ANQGSEA. This CDR3 spans 11 amino acids. The CDR3 region has the DNA TGCAGTGGACAGTGGTACAATGAGCAGTTCTTC. Amino acids: CSGQWYNEQFF.

This clonotype turned up a few times. In DNA form, the CDR3 reads TGCGCCAGCAGCTTGGATAGCACGGACACCGGGGAGCTGTTTTTT. It is translated as CASSLDSTDTGELFF. The gene calls are TRBV5-1 and TRBJ2-2; D is undetermined. Germline V lookup: CDR1 SGHRS, CDR2 YFSETQ. This CDR3 is built from 15 residues. The V end lost 0 bases, the J end lost 3 bases, and 9 bases lay between the germline ends.

V is TRBV10-3 and J is TRBJ2-1; D may correspond to TRBD1 or TRBD2 (6 bases each). Germline assignment: CDR1 ENHRY and CDR2 SYGVKD. This CDR3 contains 18 residues. Trimming stripped 6 bases from V and 0 bases from J, with 21 bases between. The CDR3 nucleotides are TGTGCCATCAGAGGGGGGTTGGGGCGCCTGAGCTCCTACAATGAGCAGTTCTTC. It specifies CAIRGGLGRLSSYNEQFF.

In its sample, this clonotype was seen many times. This sequence joins TRBV6-9 and TRBJ1-4; no clear D. The CDR3 runs 16 residues. V was pared by 6 bases and J by 8 bases, with 22 bases between. Germline V lookup: CDR1 MNHGY, CDR2 SVAAGI. CDR3 in DNA: TGTGCCAGCAGCTTACTGGTTTGGCGCGGCCCCGAAAAACTGTTTTTT. Protein: CASSLLVWRGPEKLFF.

This clonotype showed up many times. The genes are TRBV7-9 and TRBJ1-2, with D tentatively TRBD1 (5 bases). Germline assignment: CDR1 SEHNR and CDR2 FQNEAQ (reference sequence). Trimming took 6 bases from V and 8 from J, leaving 19 bases between them. The CDR3 runs to 14 residues. The CDR3 region is CASRLQQALGGYTF. The CDR3 DNA is TGTGCCAGCAGATTACAACAGGCCCTTGGGGGCTACACCTTC.

To note about this clonotype: Given a much more abundant clone one base away, this may be a read error. This chain uses TRBV6-2 or TRBV6-3 with TRBJ2-4; 7 bases match TRBD1. The CDR3 runs 15 residues. Germline loops: CDR1 MNHEY, CDR2 SVGEGT. For the CDR3, the DNA is TGTGCCAGCAGCTCTACGGAGACAGGGAGAAACAGTCAGTACTTC. Its protein product is CASSSTETGRNSQYF.

There are many counts of this clonotype. V usage is TRBV6-5 and J usage is TRBJ2-4; D is ambiguous. This CDR3 contains 15 residues. Trimming cost V 0 bases and J 0 bases, with 6 bases left between them. Germline loops: CDR1 MNHEY, CDR2 SVGAGI. CDR3 coding DNA: TGTGCCAGCAGTTACTCCGCACTAGCCAAAAACATTCAGTACTTC. It translates to CASSYSALAKNIQYF.